This TCR beta chain was captured by sequencing in a study of cytomegalovirus exposure and HLA in healthy donors. Points from the study as a whole: In a later analysis, the majority of CMV-associated beta chains seemingly showed HLA restriction. Sequencing depth across donors, presence/absence analyses assumed, was roughly uniform.

V gave up 6 bases and J gave up 2 bases; unmatched junction bases: 10. The CDR3 runs 15 residues. From germline, CDR1 is MNHEY and CDR2 SVGAGI. Both 60 Vbeta primers and 13 Jbeta primers went into the PCR. The repertoire was sequenced with immunoSEQ multiplex PCR; TCRdb's copy has only in-frame clones and lacks some. The sample has some 85,000 clones; over 60% are singletons. On this clone: Its specificity is not known.

The TCR sequence derives from a woman aged 35 to 49 in good health and CMV-seropositive. The specimen was PBMCs. The rearrangement uses TRBV6-5 and TRBJ2-7; 7 positions agree with TRBD1. The CDR3 sequence: CASSYIGGPTYEQYF. The CDR3 DNA reads TGTGCCAGCAGCTACATAGGGGGCCCGACCTACGAGCAGTACTTC.